The 7 T cell receptor beta chains reported below all come from one sample, sequenced in a study of shared clonotypes between healthy human individuals. Sequenced by immunoSEQ multiplex PCR; TCRdb stores in-frame clones only, minus some. This sample carries approximately 720,000 clones, 92% of them seen once, and the ten largest clones take 24%. Terminally differentiated effector memory CD45RA+ cells were excluded from the naive CD8 cells, which were CD45RO-negative and positively selected for CCR7. Sequencing was done on a sample of naive CD8+ T cells sorted from blood. Every receptor here comes from a man aged 30-40 years in good health.

This clone came up a few times. The chain carries TRBV7-9 and TRBJ1-2; TRBD1 might be the D (5 bases). The CDR3 is 13 amino acids. Between the trimmed V and J ends, which lost 5 bases and 7 bases, there was a span of 14 bases. Germline lookup yields CDR1 SEHNR and CDR2 FQNEAQ (reference sequence). CDR3 bases: TGTGCCAGCAGCGCCACGGGGGATCCTGGCTACACCTTC. It translates to CASSATGDPGYTF.

The V gene is TRBV28, the J gene TRBJ2-2; D is uncertain. V lost 3 bases and J lost 2, with 4 bases in between. The CDR3 covers 13 residues. Germline V gene data show CDR1 as MDHEN and CDR2 as SYDVKM. In DNA, the CDR3 is TGTGCCAGCAGTTTCCTTAACACCGGGGAGCTGTTTTTT. Amino acids: CASSFLNTGELFF.

The J gene is TRBJ2-3, the V gene TRBV11-2; 7 positions agree with TRBD2. From germline, CDR1 is SGHAT and CDR2 FQNNGV. V trimming: 1 base; J trimming: 4 bases; junction bases outside the gene matches: 11. This CDR3 has 17 residues. CDR3 in amino acids: CASSLAPPGLVADTQYF. The CDR3 nucleotides are TGTGCCAGCAGCTTAGCTCCACCCGGACTAGTCGCAGATACGCAGTATTTT. The complete variable domain, with remaining parts taken from reference TRBV11-2 and TRBJ2-3, reads EAGVAQSPRYKIIEKRQSVAFWCNPISGHATLYWYQQILGQGPKLLIQFQNNGVVDDSQLPKDRFSAERLKGVDSTLKIQPAKLEDSAVYLCASSLAPPGLVADTQYFGPGTRLTVL.

This rearrangement joins TRBV27 to TRBJ2-3, with D hard to call. Germline CDR1 MNHEY, CDR2 SMNVEV (reference sequence). This CDR3 has 14 residues. The CDR3 protein is CARQLPKYTDTQYF. The CDR3 DNA sequence: TGTGCGCGCCAGCTACCTAAATACACAGATACGCAGTATTTT.

The chain combines TRBV9 with TRBJ2-3, with TRBD2 matching 15 bases. CDR1 and CDR2 (germline): SGDLS, YYNGEE. Unmatched junction bases numbered 15, after V lost 7 bases and J lost 9 bases. This CDR3 comprises 17 residues. CDR3 amino acids: CASGGHGLAGGSRTQYF. The DNA of the CDR3 is TGTGCCAGCGGTGGGCACGGACTAGCGGGAGGGAGTCGGACGCAGTATTTT.

This chain joins TRBV28 and TRBJ2-1, with 10 bases lining up with TRBD2. With 5 bases clipped from V and 7 bases from J, the junction kept 11 bases outside the gene matches. Germline lookup yields CDR1 MDHEN and CDR2 SYDVKM. CDR3 length equals 16 residues. The CDR3 nucleotides are TGTGCCAGCAGTCCCCCCCTAGCGGGAGTAATAAATGAGCAGTTCTTC. As protein: CASSPPLAGVINEQFF.

This clone was counted a single time. The CDR3 reads CASSTPTRGTNTGELFF. The CDR3, as DNA: TGTGCCAGCAGCACACCCACTAGGGGGACGAACACCGGGGAGCTGTTTTTT. This rearrangement joins TRBV7-2 to TRBJ2-2; tentatively, D is TRBD1 (6 bases). Per germline, CDR1 SGHTA and CDR2 FQGNSA. This CDR3 comprises 17 residues. V lost 5 bases to trimming and J lost 0 bases, with 16 bases between them.